Detailed here is one T cell receptor beta chain. While CD8+ and CD4+ T cells were isolated negatively, TEMRA cells were enriched by FACS. The data were taken from a study of CD8 T cells in Susac syndrome. With random hexamers, 0.5 to 1 ug RNA was reverse transcribed. Amplification of TCR beta CDR3 across 54 Vbeta and 13 Jbeta was performed with immunoSEQ multiplex PCR. TCRdb re-analysed the immunoSEQ multiplex PCR reads in MiXCR, keeping a single row per CDR3 protein. The sample lists around 130,000 distinct CDR3 sequences, 85% to 95% occurring once. Germline V gene sequence: CDR1 SEHNR, CDR2 FQNEAQ (reference sequence). CDR3 size: 12 residues. The V end lost 1 base, the J end lost 8 bases, and 6 bases lay between the germline ends.

This clonotype was obtained from a human donor with multiple sclerosis. V is TRBV7-9 and J is TRBJ2-4; D call uncertain. Sequencing was carried out using CD4+ T cells from PBMCs. CDR3 protein: CASSLVGDIQYF. The CDR3 DNA follows: TGTGCCAGCAGCTTAGTTGGGGACATTCAGTACTTC.